This T cell receptor beta chain was recorded in a study of T cell repertoires in cytomegalovirus infection. TCRdb analysed the reads with MiXCR anew, one entry per CDR3 protein. The table lists roughly 990,000 distinct CDR3 sequences, less than 35% of them singletons, with about 14% in the top ten. Concerning this clonotype: What it binds is not known. At one end, the junction sequence differs from germline, possibly due to a read error.

General study results and limits: The ex vivo response was dominated by HLA-C-restricted CMV-specific TCR beta clonotypes.

From germline, CDR1 is SGHAT and CDR2 FQNNGV. The CDR3 contains 15 residues. The chain joins TRBV11-2 to TRBJ2-4; no clear D gene. This receptor was identified in a human donor in good health (CMV status not recorded). Some clones in this sample may be carry-over from other donors' samples. The specimen was cultured CD8+ T cells from PBMCs, collected from culture after CMV antigen stimulation. This CDR3 reads CASSLVGRAINIQYF. The CDR3 DNA reads TGTGCCAGCAGCTTAGTGGGCCGGGCCATAAACATTCAGTACTTC.